A selection of T cell receptor beta chains follows, all from one sample in a study of T cell responses to AZD1222 COVID-19 vaccine. Sequencing was performed with immunoSEQ multiplex PCR; in TCRdb, only in-frame clones are kept and a portion is missing. The repertoire consists of 100,000 to 150,000 clones, with over 85% occurring once and the leading ten covering 1% to 1.3%. Sequences were derived from peripheral blood, sampled 28 days after the second AZD1222 dose. The origin of the receptors is an adult who received the AZD1222 COVID-19 vaccine. Both conserved end residues are part of each CDR3. A D gene is named only where the DNA matches it firmly. Rows may omit the clone size; those that give it use once, few, many or a size class.

clone_size	v_call	j_call	d_call	cdr3_nt	cdr3_aa
NA	TRBV6-2/TRBV6-3	TRBJ1-2	TRBD1	TGTGCCAGCAGTTACTCGAGGACAGGGGGCTCCTATGGCTACACCTTC	CASSYSRTGGSYGYTF
NA	TRBV7-2	TRBJ2-7	NA	TGTGCCAGCAGCTTAGAAGCACGGGAGCAGTACTTC	CASSLEAREQYF
few	TRBV11-3	TRBJ1-5	NA	TGTGCCAGCAGCTTACCGCGGGGCCCCCCTAGCAATCAGCCCCAGCATTTT	CASSLPRGPPSNQPQHF
NA	TRBV20-1	TRBJ1-1	TRBD1	TGCAGTGCTAGTGAGACAGGGGGCATTCACATGAACACTGAAGCTTTCTTT	CSASETGGIHMNTEAFF
NA	TRBV7-2	TRBJ1-6	NA	TGTGCCAGCAGCTTCGGGGGACCCAACTATAATTCACCCCTCCACTTT	CASSFGGPNYNSPLHF
NA	TRBV27	TRBJ2-7	TRBD2	TGTGCCAGCAGTCCCCGGACTAGCGACTACGAGCAGTACTTC	CASSPRTSDYEQYF
NA	TRBV9	TRBJ2-1	TRBD1	TGTGCCAGCAGCCAAAAGGACAGGGGAATTGGCAATGAGCAGTTCTTC	CASSQKDRGIGNEQFF
NA	TRBV29-1	TRBJ2-3	NA	TGCAGCGGAATAGCGAGGCCTAGCACAGATACGCAGTATTTT	CSGIARPSTDTQYF
NA	TRBV27	TRBJ1-2	TRBD1	TGTGCCAGCAGCCTGGGGACAGGATCGCTCTATGGCTACACCTTC	CASSLGTGSLYGYTF
NA	TRBV9	TRBJ2-1	TRBD2	TGTGCCAGCAGCGGACGATCGGGACTAGGGTACAATGAGCAGTTCTTC	CASSGRSGLGYNEQFF
NA	TRBV5-5	TRBJ1-6	TRBD1	TGTGCCAGCAGCCCCCGGGACAGGGGGGAAAATTCACCCCTCCACTTT	CASSPRDRGENSPLHF
NA	TRBV27	TRBJ2-3	NA	TGTGCCAGCAGTTATCCCGAGGGCCCCGCAGATACGCAGTATTTT	CASSYPEGPADTQYF
NA	TRBV10-3	TRBJ1-6	NA	TGTGCCATCAGAGCGGGACGGGATAATTCACCCCTCCACTTT	CAIRAGRDNSPLHF
once	TRBV9	TRBJ2-3	TRBD2	TGTGCCAGCAGCGTACCCGGGGGGGATACGCAGTATTTT	CASSVPGGDTQYF
NA	TRBV11-2	TRBJ2-3	NA	TGTGCCAGCAGCCCTCAAGTGGCCCCCACAGATACGCAGTATTTT	CASSPQVAPTDTQYF
NA	TRBV7-9	TRBJ2-7	NA	TGTGCCAGCAGTGGGTCGAGGGGGGGCCACGAGCAGTACTTC	CASSGSRGGHEQYF
NA	TRBV4-2	TRBJ2-1	NA	TGTGCCAGCAGCCAAGCCGGGACTTCGGGCGACAATGAGCAGTTCTTC	CASSQAGTSGDNEQFF
NA	TRBV15	TRBJ2-3	TRBD1	TGTGCCACCAGCAGAGGTGAGGACAGGGGTCGTACAGATACGCAGTATTTT	CATSRGEDRGRTDTQYF
NA	TRBV12-3/TRBV12-4	TRBJ2-3	NA	TGTGCCAGCAGTTTAATGGTGGCAGATACGCAGTATTTT	CASSLMVADTQYF
NA	TRBV6-4	TRBJ2-2	TRBD2	TGTGCCAGCAGTCGTCTAGCGGGAGGGGACACCGGGGAGCTGTTTTTT	CASSRLAGGDTGELFF
NA	TRBV9	TRBJ2-7	NA	TGTGCCAGCAGCGTAGCCGACACCTACGAGCAGTACTTC	CASSVADTYEQYF
NA	TRBV30	TRBJ1-1	NA	TGTGCCTGGAGTCATGCGGGTGACGCTTTCTTT	CAWSHAGDAFF
NA	TRBV6-5	TRBJ2-7	TRBD1	TGTGCCAGCAGTCCCCAGAGGACAGGGGGAGGCGAGCAGTACTTC	CASSPQRTGGGEQYF
NA	TRBV30	TRBJ1-2	NA	TGTGCCTGGAAGAGGGCAGGGATCGGCTACACCTTC	CAWKRAGIGYTF
NA	TRBV28	TRBJ1-1	TRBD1	TGTGCCAGCAGAAAACAGGGGGCCGGGGACACTGAAGCTTTCTTT	CASRKQGAGDTEAFF
NA	TRBV19	TRBJ1-6	NA	TGTGCCAGTAGTATGGACAGAGGCAATTCACCCCTCCACTTT	CASSMDRGNSPLHF
NA	TRBV9	TRBJ2-1	TRBD2	TGTGCCAGTGGAAAGACTAGCGGGATTAGTGAGCAGTTCTTC	CASGKTSGISEQFF
NA	TRBV4-2	TRBJ2-2	NA	TGTGCCAGCAGCCCGCAAGCGGAGGCGAACACCGGGGAGCTGTTTTTT	CASSPQAEANTGELFF
NA	TRBV13	TRBJ1-1	TRBD1	TGTGCCAGCACCCTTTACCGGGACAGGGACACTGAAGCTTTCTTT	CASTLYRDRDTEAFF
NA	TRBV7-9	TRBJ2-5	NA	TGTGCCAGCAGATTAAGGGAGACCCAGTACTTC	CASRLRETQYF
NA	TRBV19	TRBJ1-2	NA	TGTGCCAGTAGTGTGACAGCCTATGGCTACACCTTC	CASSVTAYGYTF
NA	TRBV19	TRBJ2-3	NA	TGTGCCGGACGGGTCGCAGATACGCAGTATTTT	CAGRVADTQYF
NA	TRBV5-1	TRBJ2-1	TRBD2	TGCGCCAGCAGCTTGTCCAGCGGGGCCTACAATGAGCAGTTCTTC	CASSLSSGAYNEQFF
once	TRBV7-9	TRBJ1-1	NA	TGTGCCAGCAGCGGACGAGCGAACACTGAAGCTTTCTTT	CASSGRANTEAFF
NA	TRBV15	TRBJ1-2	TRBD1	TGTGCCACCAGCAGGGGACAGGATGGATCCTACACCTTC	CATSRGQDGSYTF
once	TRBV30	TRBJ2-5	TRBD2	TGTGCCTGGAGTCCGGGACTAGCGGGACAAGAGACCCAGTACTTC	CAWSPGLAGQETQYF
NA	TRBV7-6	TRBJ2-7	TRBD1	TGTGCCAGCACCAAATCCGGACAGGGGCTCTACGAGCAGTACTTC	CASTKSGQGLYEQYF
NA	TRBV6-5	TRBJ1-1	NA	TGTGCCAGCAGTTACTCGATTAGGGGTCACACTGAAGCTTTCTTT	CASSYSIRGHTEAFF
NA	TRBV5-5	TRBJ1-3	NA	TGTGCCAGCAGCTTCGGAGGCGGGGAGGCTGGAAACACCATATATTTT	CASSFGGGEAGNTIYF
NA	TRBV6-5	TRBJ2-1	TRBD2	TGTGCCAGCCGCCTAGCGGGGCCCTACAATGAGCAGTTCTTC	CASRLAGPYNEQFF
few	TRBV3-1/TRBV3-2	TRBJ1-1	NA	TGTGCCAGCAGCCTACGGACGGGAACTGAAGCTTTCTTT	CASSLRTGTEAFF
NA	TRBV7-2	TRBJ2-7	TRBD2	TGTGCCAGCAGCCCGAGCGGGAGGGCCTCCTACGAGCAGTACTTC	CASSPSGRASYEQYF